A selection of T cell receptor beta chains follows, all from one sample in a study of cytomegalovirus exposure and HLA in healthy donors. Clones were read by immunoSEQ multiplex PCR, and TCRdb kept only the in-frame ones, dropping some. The table includes over 150,000 clones, about 85% detected once. Sequencing was carried out using PBMCs. These receptors came from a man under 40 in good health and CMV-seropositive. The CDR3 runs from the conserved cysteine through the conserved F or W. A D gene is named only where the DNA matches it firmly. Clone size appears in some rows only: once, few, many, or a class for an expanded clone.

j_call cdr3_length d_call clone_size v_call cdr3_nt cdr3_aa
TRBJ2-3 16 TRBD2 . TRBV9 TGTGCCAGCAGCGTAGTGGCTAGCGGGATGTCAGATACGCAGTATTTT CASSVVASGMSDTQYF
TRBJ1-1 12 . . TRBV27 TGTGCCAGCTCAGGGTTACCCAACCAAGCTTTCTTT CASSGLPNQAFF
TRBJ2-1 16 TRBD2 once TRBV7-8 TGTGCCAGCAGCTTACTAGCGGGCCGATCCTACAATGAGCAGTTCTTC CASSLLAGRSYNEQFF
TRBJ1-1 12 . . TRBV15 TGTGCCACCAGCAGGCAGGGTGCTGAAGCTTTCTTT CATSRQGAEAFF
TRBJ2-1 17 TRBD2 . TRBV14 TGTGCCAGCAGCCAGGACCGGGGACTAGCGGGATTGCATGAGCAGTTCTTC CASSQDRGLAGLHEQFF
TRBJ1-4 13 . . TRBV19 TGTGCCACCCGGGAGGGGGGCTCGGAAAAACTGTTTTTT CATREGGSEKLFF
TRBJ2-7 13 TRBD1 once TRBV27 TGTGCCAGCAGTCCTCGACAGGGCCACGAGCAGTACTTC CASSPRQGHEQYF
TRBJ1-2 13 . . TRBV7-2 TGTGCCAGCAGCTTACACGGCCCGACAGGCTACACCTTC CASSLHGPTGYTF
TRBJ1-2 11 . . TRBV14 TGTGCCAGCAGCCAACGGACTTGCTACACCTTC CASSQRTCYTF
TRBJ1-4 17 . . TRBV19 TGTGCCAGTAGTCGCCGCGGAACGGGAGGATATGGTGAAAAACTGTTTTTT CASSRRGTGGYGEKLFF
TRBJ2-3 15 . . TRBV6-4 TGTGCCAGCAGCCCGCAGGGAACTAACACAGATACGCAGTATTTT CASSPQGTNTDTQYF
TRBJ2-2 14 . . TRBV11-3 TGTGCCAGCAGCCCCCTGGACTACACCGGGGAGCTGTTTTTT CASSPLDYTGELFF
TRBJ2-5 15 TRBD2 . TRBV19 TGTGCCAGTAGTATAGTCGCGGGAGGAGATGAGACCCAGTACTTC CASSIVAGGDETQYF
TRBJ1-2 15 TRBD1 . TRBV7-9 TGTGCCAGCAGCTTAGTGGGACAGGCCAGCTATGGCTACACCTTC CASSLVGQASYGYTF
TRBJ2-3 17 TRBD2 . TRBV7-9 TGTGCCAGCAGCTCCGGACTAGCGGGCTCACGGACAGATACGCAGTATTTT CASSSGLAGSRTDTQYF
TRBJ2-1 21 TRBD2 . TRBV10-3 TGTGCCATCAGTTCCCCCGGGAGCCTAGCGGGAGAGTGGACCGACTACAATGAGCAGTTCTTC CAISSPGSLAGEWTDYNEQFF
TRBJ1-1 13 . . TRBV7-2 TGTGCCAGCAGCTTAGGCGGTCCCACTGAAGCTTTCTTT CASSLGGPTEAFF
TRBJ2-5 15 TRBD1 . TRBV5-1 TGCGCCAGCAGCACGACTACAGGGGCCCAAGAGACCCAGTACTTC CASSTTTGAQETQYF
TRBJ2-1 15 TRBD2 . TRBV7-9 TGTGCCAGCAGCATGAGCGGGAGGAAAAACAATGAGCAGTTCTTC CASSMSGRKNNEQFF
TRBJ1-2 19 TRBD1 . TRBV2 TGTGCCAGCAGTTCTGGGGGTCGGACAGGCCACGATCAAGGCTATGGCTACACCTTC CASSSGGRTGHDQGYGYTF
TRBJ2-1 15 TRBD1 . TRBV9 TGTGCCAGCAGCGTCGGACAGGGGGCGTCCGATGAGCAGTTCTTC CASSVGQGASDEQFF
TRBJ2-4 13 . . TRBV27 TGTGCCACCCAGGGGATAGCCAAAAACATTCAGTACTTC CATQGIAKNIQYF
TRBJ2-2 13 TRBD2 . TRBV7-2 TGTGCCAGCAGCCCTCTAGCGGCCGGGGAGCTGTTTTTT CASSPLAAGELFF
TRBJ1-1 15 TRBD1 . TRBV11-3 TGTGCCAGCAGCTCTAGGACAGGGAAGAACACTGAAGCTTTCTTT CASSSRTGKNTEAFF
TRBJ1-2 16 TRBD1 . TRBV30 TGTGCCTGGAGTCGAATTTCGGGACAGCCGCCGGGAGGCTACACCTTC CAWSRISGQPPGGYTF
TRBJ2-3 16 . . TRBV27 TGTGCCAGCTCCTCCCTAGCTTCGGGCGGGCGGGGTACGCAGTATTTT CASSSLASGGRGTQYF